This entry describes one T cell receptor beta chain. TCRdb's copy holds only in-frame clones and misses some; the assay was immunoSEQ multiplex PCR. This table holds about 40,000 clones, about nine tenths found once. Indicated treatment: randomized to nivolumab then ipilimumab (arm A) or the reverse (arm B). None of the patients previously received DNA-damaging chemotherapy. This sample is part of a study of sequential checkpoint blockade in melanoma. V was pared by 2 bases and J by 0 bases, with 5 bases of the junction left unmatched. The CDR3 has 18 amino acids. Germline assignment: CDR1 SGHVS and CDR2 FNYEAQ.

This chain uses TRBV7-6 with TRBJ2-6, with 9 bases lining up with TRBD2. The receptor's source is a human donor with melanoma. This sample comprised CD8+ T cells sorted from blood (inferred from file names), obtained from a patient given nivolumab and ipilimumab in sequence. CDR3 amino acids: CASSLYAGGLSGANVLTF. In nucleotides, the CDR3 is TGTGCCAGCAGCTTATACGCGGGAGGGCTCTCTGGGGCCAACGTCCTGACTTTC.